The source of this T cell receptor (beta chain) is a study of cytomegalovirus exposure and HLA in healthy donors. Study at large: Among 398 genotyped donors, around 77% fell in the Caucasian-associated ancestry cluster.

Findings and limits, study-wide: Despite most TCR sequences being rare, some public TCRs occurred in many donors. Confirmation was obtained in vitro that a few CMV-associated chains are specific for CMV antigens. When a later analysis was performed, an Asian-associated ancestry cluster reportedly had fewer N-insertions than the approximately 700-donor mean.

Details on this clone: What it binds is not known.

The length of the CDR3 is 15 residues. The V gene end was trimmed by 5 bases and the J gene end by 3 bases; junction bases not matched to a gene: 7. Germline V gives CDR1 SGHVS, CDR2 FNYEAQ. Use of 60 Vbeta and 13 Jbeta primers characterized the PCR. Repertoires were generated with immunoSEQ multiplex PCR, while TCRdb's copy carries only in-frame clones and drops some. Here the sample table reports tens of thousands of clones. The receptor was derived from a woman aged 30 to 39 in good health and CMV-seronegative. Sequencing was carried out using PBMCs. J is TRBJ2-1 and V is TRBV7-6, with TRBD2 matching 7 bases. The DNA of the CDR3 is TGTGCCAGCAGCCGCGGAGGACTAGACTACAATGAGCAGTTCTTC. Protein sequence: CASSRGGLDYNEQFF.